Below, 6 T cell receptor beta chains from the same sample are listed, as sequenced in a study of T cell clonality in common variable immunodeficiency. Study-wide findings and caveats: Fewer deletions and N-nucleotide insertions were reportedly seen in common variable immunodeficiency TCR beta sequences.

These receptors' targets are unknown. The method was immunoSEQ multiplex PCR; TCRdb's version includes in-frame clones alone and lacks a portion of them. The sample has roughly 12,000 clones, none seen only once. Sequenced sample: peripheral blood mononuclear cells. These receptors were obtained from a human donor with common variable immunodeficiency.

This clone was seen a few times. The observed sequence ends 3 residues before the CDR3 terminus, with the missing tail filled in from the germline J gene. V is TRBV19 and J is TRBJ2-7, with TRBD1 as a possible D gene (8 bases). Per germline, CDR1 LNHDA and CDR2 SQIVND (reference sequence). The CDR3 sequence is 14 residues long. The V gene lost 3 bases and the J gene lost 3 bases, with 12 bases spanning the gap. The part of the CDR3 DNA that was read is TGTGCCAGTAGTATTACAGGGGGGGACTACGAG. This encodes CASSITGGDYE. The whole CDR3 protein is CASSITGGDYEQYF.

As regards this clone: The CDR3 end falls 3 residues outside the read, so it is completed with the germline J gene. The chain employs TRBV6-1 and TRBJ2-7, with a tentative D call TRBD1 (6 bases). This CDR3 comprises 17 residues. Germline values: CDR1 MNHNS, CDR2 SASEGT. The germline V and J ends were trimmed by 2 bases and 0 bases, with 17 bases remaining between them. The CDR3 spells CASSEFWGQPSSYEQYF. CDR3 DNA, as far as it was read: TGTGCCAGCAGTGAATTTTGGGGACAACCCAGCTCCTACGAG.

By proportion, this clone is medium-sized (0.01 to 0.1%). The read gets to within 3 residues of the CDR3 end, and the germline J gene fills in the rest. The chain employs TRBV7-3 and TRBJ2-2; 8 bases are a match to TRBD2. This CDR3 contains 15 residues. The junction had 10 bases not matched to a gene; V was cut back by 6 bases and J by 7 bases. Germline V CDR1 and CDR2: SGHTA, FQGTGA. Incomplete CDR3 DNA: TGTGCCAGCAGGACGCCGGGACTAGTCCTCGGGGAG. This gives the protein CASRTPGLVLGE. In full, the CDR3 reads CASRTPGLVLGELFF. Using reference TRBV7-3 and TRBJ2-2 for the parts outside the CDR3, the full variable domain is GAGVSQTPSNKVTEKGKYVELRCDPISGHTALYWYRQSLGQGPEFLIYFQGTGAADDSGLPNDRFFAVRPEGSVSTLKIQRTERGDSAVYLCASRTPGLVLGELFFGEGSRLTVL.

Remarks on this clone: The CDR3 end lies 3 residues beyond the end of the read and is filled in from the germline J gene. V usage is TRBV7-9 and J usage is TRBJ2-7, with D unclear. The CDR3 is 14 amino acids. The germline V and J ends were trimmed by 1 base and 0 bases, with 7 bases remaining between them. From germline, CDR1 is SEHNR and CDR2 FQNEAQ (reference sequence). This CDR3 reads CASSLGINSYEQYF. The CDR3 DNA, read in part, is TGTGCCAGCAGCTTAGGTATTAACTCCTACGAG.

This clone was seen more than once but under ten times. Sequencing ends 3 residues short of the CDR3 end; the germline J gene provides the rest. V usage is TRBV30 and J usage is TRBJ2-5, with 8 bases lining up with TRBD2. CDR1 is GTSNPN, CDR2 SVGIG, per germline (reference sequence). The CDR3 runs to 15 residues. V shed 2 bases, J shed 5 bases, and the junction held 10 bases outside the gene matches. The sequenced CDR3 bases are TGTGCCTGGAGTAAGCCGGGACTAGGTTTTGAGACC. It specifies CAWSKPGLGFET. The entire CDR3 is CAWSKPGLGFETQYF.

This clone was recorded many times. The read stops 3 residues short of the end of the CDR3; the missing end is completed from the germline J gene. The chain joins TRBV5-1 to TRBJ2-7; weak D call: TRBD2 (5 bases). Germline assignment: CDR1 SGHRS and CDR2 YFSETQ. The CDR3 covers 14 residues. Deletions cut 4 bases from V and 1 base from J, with 12 bases between. CDR3 sequence: CASSGSGPSYEQYF. The sequenced part of the CDR3 DNA is TGCGCCAGCAGCGGGAGCGGCCCTTCCTACGAG.